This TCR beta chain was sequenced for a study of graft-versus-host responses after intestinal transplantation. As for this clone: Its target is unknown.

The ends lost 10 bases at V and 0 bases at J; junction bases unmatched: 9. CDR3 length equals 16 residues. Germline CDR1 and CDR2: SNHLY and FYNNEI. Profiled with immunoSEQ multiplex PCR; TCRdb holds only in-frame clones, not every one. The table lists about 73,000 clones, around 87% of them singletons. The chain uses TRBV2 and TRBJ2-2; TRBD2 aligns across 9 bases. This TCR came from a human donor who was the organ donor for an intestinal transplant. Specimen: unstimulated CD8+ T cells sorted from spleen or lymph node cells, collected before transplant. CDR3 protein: CATPKAGGTNTGELFF. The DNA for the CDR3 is TGTGCCACCCCTAAGGCGGGGGGGACGAACACCGGGGAGCTGTTTTTT.